One sample yielded the 9 T cell receptor beta chains listed below, sequenced in a study of PD-L1 blockade in urothelial cancer. Method: immunoSEQ multiplex PCR; TCRdb's copy keeps in-frame clones and lacks some. The table records approximately 110,000 clones, about 85% of them present only once. Material: PBMCs, obtained around atezolizumab (anti-PD-L1) treatment. All receptors derive from a man over 45 with urothelial cancer.

V usage is TRBV5-1 and J usage is TRBJ2-5; 7 nucleotides align to TRBD1. Germline lookup yields CDR1 SGHRS and CDR2 YFSETQ. The CDR3 totals 14 residues. The ends lost 7 bases at V and 4 bases at J; junction bases unmatched: 10. The DNA for the CDR3 is TGCGCCAGCGGAAAGACAGGGCGGCGAGAGACCCAGTACTTC. Residues: CASGKTGRRETQYF.

The chain links TRBV9 to TRBJ2-2; TRBD1 might be the D (5 bases). The CDR3 is 17 residues long. Per germline, CDR1 SGDLS and CDR2 YYNGEE. V lost 0 bases, J lost 2 bases, and 14 bases lay in between. The CDR3 DNA reads as TGTGCCAGCAGCGTAGCCAGGACACAGCTTAACACCGGGGAGCTGTTTTTT. Protein product: CASSVARTQLNTGELFF. The whole variable domain, filled in from reference TRBV9 and TRBJ2-2, reads DSGVTQTPKHLITATGQRVTLRCSPRSGDLSVYWYQQSLDQGLQFLIQYYNGEERAKGNILERFSAQQFPDLHSELNLSSLELGDSALYFCASSVARTQLNTGELFFGEGSRLTVL.

This clone was seen a single time. The gene calls are TRBV11-2 and TRBJ1-2, with 9 bases identical to TRBD1. Per germline, CDR1 SGHAT and CDR2 FQNNGV. The CDR3 loop spans 13 amino acids. J lost 9 bases, V lost 6 bases, and 8 bases had no gene match. The CDR3 protein is CASRDYRGLSYTF. The DNA of the CDR3 is TGTGCCAGCAGGGATTACAGGGGGCTGAGCTACACCTTC.

The chain couples TRBV15 to TRBJ1-1, with TRBD1 as a possible D gene (5 bases). The CDR3 has 15 residues. Germline values: CDR1 LNHNV, CDR2 YYDKDF (reference sequence). Between the trimmed V and J ends, which lost 3 bases and 4 bases, there was a span of 15 bases. CDR3 coding DNA: TGTGCCACCAGCAGGGAAGGGCGGGGGGGCACTGAAGCTTTCTTT. Its translation: CATSREGRGGTEAFF. The full variable domain, rest sourced from reference TRBV15 and TRBJ1-1, is DAMVIQNPRYQVTQFGKPVTLSCSQTLNHNVMYWYQQKSSQAPKLLFHYYDKDFNNEADTPDNFQSRRPNTSFCFLDIRSPGLGDTAMYLCATSREGRGGTEAFFGQGTRLTVV.

The chain links TRBV28 to TRBJ2-7; 7 nucleotides align to TRBD2. Looked up from germline, CDR1 is MDHEN and CDR2 is SYDVKM. This CDR3 has 12 residues. V lost 6 bases and J lost 7; bases outside the gene matches: 6. The CDR3 DNA follows: TGTGCCAGCAGGGTTGGGAGGGGAGAGCAGTACTTC. The encoded protein is CASRVGRGEQYF.

As DNA, the CDR3 is TGTGCCAGCAGTTACTCGGGCTGGAACACTGAAGCTTTCTTT. Its protein is CASSYSGWNTEAFF. The chain recombines TRBV6-6 with TRBJ1-1; D not certain. Trimming pared 0 bases from V and 1 base from J, leaving 6 bases between. The germline V gene encodes CDR1 MNHNY and CDR2 SVGAGI (reference sequence). The CDR3 length is 14 residues.

The chain couples TRBV18 to TRBJ2-1; 7 bases are shared with TRBD1. V gave up 2 bases and J gave up 2 bases; unmatched junction bases: 6. Per germline, CDR1 KGHSH and CDR2 LQKENI. The CDR3 has 16 amino acids. CDR3 in amino acids: CASSPTPGQTYNEQFF. As DNA, the CDR3 is TGTGCCAGCTCACCAACACCGGGACAGACCTACAATGAGCAGTTCTTC.

The genes are TRBV18 and TRBJ2-6; tentatively, D is TRBD2 (6 bases). The V gene's germline CDR1 is KGHSH and CDR2 LQKENI. The CDR3 spans 15 residues. Trimming removed 3 bases at V and 2 bases at J, with 8 bases between. The CDR3 sequence is CASSPEGAGANVLTF. The CDR3 DNA reads TGTGCCAGCTCACCGGAGGGAGCTGGGGCCAACGTCCTGACTTTC.

The CDR3 DNA reads TGTGCCAGCAGTTTCCCCAACCCTGGGGCCAGCAATCAGCCCCAGCATTTT. Translating gives CASSFPNPGASNQPQHF. The J gene is TRBJ1-5, the V gene TRBV28; D perhaps matches TRBD1 (5 bases). This CDR3 is 17 amino acids long. V was trimmed by 3 bases and J by 1 base, leaving 16 bases between them. Germline assignment: CDR1 MDHEN and CDR2 SYDVKM.